This T cell receptor (beta chain) stems from a study of vaccination effects on CD4 cells after COVID-19. General study points: Vaccine- and infection-induced clones showed marked clonal contraction late following vaccination.

V dropped 6 bases and J dropped 6 bases, with 17 bases sitting between them. The CDR3 extends over 15 amino acids. From germline, CDR1 is SEHNR and CDR2 FQNEAQ (reference sequence). In the case of this clone: What it recognizes is unknown.

Only in-frame clones appear in the TCRdb table, and some are missing; sequencing was by immunoSEQ multiplex PCR. The sample holds 60,000 to 90,000 clones; around 81% are singletons and the top ten take around 1.3%. Viral peptide pool expansion of antigen-specific CD4+ T cells preceded sequencing in the ViraFEST assay. At the end of about 9 days of culture, CD4+ T cells were isolated. The participants, recipients of two vaccine doses, got either BNT162b2 or mRNA-1273. The chain combines TRBV7-9 with TRBJ1-4, with a weak D call TRBD1 (6 bases). The starting material was CD4+ T cells from PBMCs cultured with HCoV-229E spike peptides, obtained after COVID-19 vaccination. The origin of this receptor is a human donor who received a COVID-19 vaccine. The CDR3 is CASSRTGNFDEKLFF. In nucleotides, the CDR3 is TGTGCCAGCAGTCGAACAGGGAACTTCGATGAAAAACTGTTTTTT.